This T cell receptor beta chain was obtained from a study of patients and donors after allogeneic stem cell transplantation. Trimming took 2 bases from V and 5 from J, leaving 11 bases between them. CDR3 size: 14 residues. This clonotype was seen a handful of times. Each CDR3 protein is one row after TCRdb ran MiXCR on the RT-PCR reads. This table has roughly 880,000 distinct CDR3 sequences, 18% appearing once. Sequences were obtained from blood, either unsorted or a sorted T cell fraction (not recorded which). This sequence joins TRBV12-3 or TRBV12-4 and TRBJ2-3; D is unresolved. This receptor was taken from a human donor who was either an allogeneic HSCT recipient or a stem cell or donor lymphocyte infusion donor (not recorded which). It is not recorded whose cells these are; they may come from a transplant donor. The DNA of the CDR3 is TGTGCCAGCAGTTTATTTAGCCGTGGAGATACGCAGTATTTT. Translated, it gives CASSLFSRGDTQYF.